These 13 T cell receptor beta chains originate from one sample sequenced in a study of T cells after yellow fever vaccination. TCRdb passed the 5' RACE reads through MiXCR, listing each CDR3 protein once. The sample records 200,000 to 250,000 distinct CDR3 sequences, less than 3.5% being singletons. The sample consisted of CD4+ T cells sorted from PBMCs, taken 10 days after the yellow fever booster vaccination. All receptors derive from a man in his late teens or twenties who received the YFV17D yellow fever vaccine.

V usage is TRBV5-1 and J usage is TRBJ1-2; D gene ambiguous. This CDR3 contains 16 residues. Per germline, CDR1 SGHRS and CDR2 YFSETQ. The germline V and J ends were trimmed by 3 bases and 4 bases, with 19 bases remaining between them. The CDR3 region is CASSWAQDGYTYGYTF. CDR3 nucleotides: TGCGCCAGCAGCTGGGCGCAGGACGGATACACCTATGGCTACACCTTC.

This clonotype was recorded at least ten times. The J gene is TRBJ2-1, the V gene TRBV7-9; 8 bases fit TRBD1. This CDR3 has 16 residues. From germline, CDR1 is SEHNR and CDR2 FQNEAQ (reference sequence). Germline trimming cut 7 bases from V and 5 bases from J; bases unmatched to any gene: 13. CDR3 coding DNA: TGTGCCAGCACCCAATACGGACAGGGTGGTAACAATGAGCAGTTCTTC. This codes for CASTQYGQGGNNEQFF.

This clonotype was seen only a few times. The chain links TRBV6-6 to TRBJ1-4, with no clear D. The CDR3 covers 12 residues. The germline gives CDR1 MNHNY, CDR2 SVGAGI (reference sequence). With 11 bases removed from V and 8 bases from J, the gap between germline ends came to 15 bases. The CDR3 nucleotides read TGTGCCTCCACCCGAGGGATCGAAAAACTGTTTTTT. Translated: CASTRGIEKLFF.

Many counts were recorded for this clonotype. The gene calls are TRBV23-1 and TRBJ1-1; D gene ambiguous. TRBV23-1 is known as an ORF, though its function is uncertain. Between the trimmed V and J ends, which lost 6 bases and 5 bases, there was a span of 13 bases. The CDR3 runs to 13 residues. Here the CDR3 DNA reads TGCGCCAGCAGCCCCTCGCACGGGACTGAAGCTTTCTTT. Its protein product is CASSPSHGTEAFF.

This clonotype showed up many times. V and J are TRBV5-1 and TRBJ2-3; D is possibly TRBD1 or TRBD2 (6 bases each). This CDR3 is built from 13 residues. Germline V gene lookup returns CDR1 SGHRS and CDR2 YFSETQ. Between the trimmed V and J ends, which lost 4 bases and 4 bases, there was a span of 10 bases. CDR3 loop: CASSQGGSDTQYF. The CDR3 DNA is TGCGCCAGCAGCCAAGGGGGGTCAGATACGCAGTATTTT.

The chain has TRBV28 and TRBJ2-7, with 9 bases identical to TRBD1. From germline, CDR1 is MDHEN and CDR2 SYDVKM. V shed 2 bases and J 4 bases; nucleotides not matched to a gene: 6. The CDR3 has 15 amino acids. CDR3 loop: CASSLEGTGPYEQYV. As DNA, the CDR3 is TGTGCCAGCAGTTTAGAGGGGACAGGGCCGTACGAGCAGTACGTC.

There are many counts of this clonotype. V usage is TRBV12-3 or TRBV12-4 and J usage is TRBJ1-3; no firm D call. The CDR3 runs 14 residues. V shed 5 bases and J shed 0 bases, with 8 bases lying between them. Written as DNA, the CDR3 is TGTGCCAGCAGTCCGATTAGCTCTGGAAACACCATATATTTT. Translated: CASSPISSGNTIYF.

V and J are TRBV3-1 and TRBJ2-5, with D possibly matching TRBD2 (6 bases). CDR1 is LGHDT, CDR2 YNNKEL, per germline (reference sequence). V dropped 4 bases and J dropped 4 bases, with 13 bases sitting between them. This CDR3 region has 14 residues. CDR3 protein: CASSPGLRLETQYF. The CDR3 DNA follows: TGTGCCAGCAGCCCGGGACTTCGCTTAGAGACCCAGTACTTC.

This clonotype was observed many times. The chain is built from TRBV7-8 and TRBJ2-7; weak D call: TRBD1 (6 bases). This CDR3 comprises 14 residues. Germline CDR1 SGHVS, CDR2 FQNEAQ. With 3 bases removed from V and 2 bases from J, the gap between germline ends came to 11 bases. The CDR3 region is CASSFFQGTYEQYV. As DNA, the CDR3 is TGTGCCAGCAGCTTCTTTCAGGGGACCTACGAGCAGTACGTC.

The table lists this clonotype with many counts. The gene calls are TRBV7-6 and TRBJ2-7; D is perhaps TRBD1 (6 bases). The germline gives CDR1 SGHVS, CDR2 FNYEAQ. The germline V and J ends were trimmed by 5 bases and 3 bases, with 11 bases remaining between them. This CDR3 has 13 amino acids. The CDR3 DNA reads as TGTGCCAGCAGCAGGGACAACCGCTACGAGCAGTACTTC. This translates into CASSRDNRYEQYF.

This clonotype has a count of ten or more. The chain links TRBV7-9 to TRBJ2-3; TRBD1 aligns across 10 bases. V shed 5 bases and J 3 bases; nucleotides not matched to a gene: 14. Germline V gene sequence: CDR1 SEHNR, CDR2 FQNEAQ (reference sequence). CDR3 length: 18 amino acids. The CDR3 coding sequence is TGTGCCAGCAGCCATCCCCGGGACAGGGGTTCTGGAACAGATACGCAGTATTTT. Its translation: CASSHPRDRGSGTDTQYF.

This sequence joins TRBV7-9 and TRBJ2-3; TRBD1 matches at 8 bases. Germline V gene sequence: CDR1 SEHNR, CDR2 FQNEAQ (reference sequence). This CDR3 has 16 residues. V trimming: 5 bases; J trimming: 2 bases; junction bases outside the gene matches: 9. The CDR3 is CASSPGTGLDTDTQYF. The CDR3 coding sequence is TGTGCCAGCAGCCCAGGGACAGGTTTGGACACAGATACGCAGTATTTT.

As for this clonotype: One end of the junction does not line up with germline, which may come from a read error. The CDR3 protein is CASSSGTLNSGYTF. CDR3 DNA sequence: TGTGCCAGCAGTTCCGGGACGTTAAACTCTGGCTACACCTTC. The chain uses TRBV12-3 or TRBV12-4 and TRBJ1-2; tentatively, D is TRBD1 (5 bases). The CDR3 is made up of 14 amino acids.